This TCR beta chain was profiled in a study of blood T cell repertoires in COVID-19. Study in general: Spain, Italy and the United States supplied samples that represented acute and convalescent COVID-19.

Germline lookup yields CDR1 SQVTM and CDR2 ANQGSEA. The CDR3 consists of 12 residues. Between the trimmed V and J ends, which lost 8 bases and 2 bases, there was a span of 12 bases. The assay was immunoSEQ multiplex PCR, and TCRdb's table has in-frame clones only and misses some. Found here are about 120,000 clones, more than 80% of them singletons; the top ten hold around 4.7%. This clone was detected once. This sequence originates from a man aged 40-50 years with acute or convalescent COVID-19. The rearrangement uses TRBV29-1 and TRBJ1-2; D is perhaps TRBD1 (5 bases). The source material was peripheral blood. The CDR3, as DNA: TGCAGCACCAGGGAGGGAAACTATGGCTACACCTTC. Amino acids: CSTREGNYGYTF.